The next 28 T cell receptor beta chains were all read from a single sample in a study of brain T cells in children with intractable seizures. Some clones are missing from TCRdb's copy, which holds only in-frame ones; the method was immunoSEQ multiplex PCR. The sample contains 88,000 or so clones, roughly 89% of which appear only once. The sample in question was peripheral blood, obtained at surgery. Every receptor here comes from a girl aged 2 to 10 with Rasmussen encephalitis and intractable seizures.

V usage is TRBV20-1 and J usage is TRBJ2-1; 12 bases are shared with TRBD2. CDR3 length: 13 amino acids. The trim removed 3 bases at V and 12 bases at J, leaving 6 bases unmatched. CDR1 and CDR2 from the germline V gene are DFQATT and SNEGSKA (reference sequence). In nucleotides, the CDR3 is TGCAGTGCTAGTAGTCTAGCGGGAGGGCTGCAGTTCTTC. Protein product: CSASSLAGGLQFF.

This clone is a singleton in its sample. The chain is built from TRBV5-5 and TRBJ1-5, with D unclear. The CDR3 spans 14 residues. Germline CDR1 SGHKS, CDR2 YYEKEE (reference sequence). V was pared by 6 bases and J by 11 bases, with 21 bases between. The DNA for the CDR3 is TGTGCCAGCACCCCCTCTCACCCGCCGGGGACCCAGCATTTT. The encoded protein is CASTPSHPPGTQHF.

The chain is built from TRBV7-9 and TRBJ1-2; D remains ambiguous. The CDR3 length is 15 residues. Germline V gene lookup returns CDR1 SEHNR and CDR2 FQNEAQ (reference sequence). Trimming cost V 1 base and J 4 bases, with 13 bases left between them. CDR3 residues: CASSLEAQVSYGYTF. For the CDR3, the DNA is TGTGCCAGCAGCTTAGAGGCGCAGGTTAGCTATGGCTACACCTTC.

The chain employs TRBV4-1 and TRBJ2-7; no definite D call. V was clipped by 3 bases and J by 0 bases, with 9 bases between them. CDR1 MGHRA and CDR2 YSYEKL come from the germline V gene. The CDR3 extends over 14 amino acids. DNA for the CDR3: TGCGCCAGCAGCCAGCACACCAACTCCTACGAGCAGTACTTC. Translating it yields CASSQHTNSYEQYF.

This clone was seen once. This sequence joins TRBV14 and TRBJ2-1; TRBD2 agrees at 9 bases. Looked up from germline, CDR1 is SGHDN and CDR2 is FVKESK. There are 17 residues in the CDR3. V lost 4 bases and J lost 4; bases outside the gene matches: 11. The DNA for the CDR3 is TGTGCCAGCAGCCCTTCCCCTAGAGCGGGGGGTTACAATGAGCAGTTCTTC. As protein: CASSPSPRAGGYNEQFF.

The chain is built from TRBV7-8 and TRBJ1-4; D may be TRBD1 (6 bases). The CDR3 spans 14 residues. With 4 bases removed from V and 7 bases from J, the gap between germline ends came to 13 bases. CDR1 and CDR2 (germline): SGHVS, FQNEAQ. The CDR3 here is CASSSGTLSEKLFF. CDR3 coding DNA: TGTGCCAGCAGCTCCGGGACACTTAGTGAAAAACTGTTTTTT.

The chain links TRBV12-3 or TRBV12-4 to TRBJ2-1; 9 nucleotides match TRBD2. The CDR3 sequence is 13 residues long. Losses at the gene ends were 5 bases for V and 7 bases for J; bases not matched to a gene: 3. DNA for the CDR3: TGTGCCAGCAGTACGGGACTAGCTAATGAGCAGTTCTTC. Residues: CASSTGLANEQFF.

The rearrangement links TRBV9 to TRBJ1-3; D not resolved. The V end lost 0 bases, the J end lost 3 bases, and 10 bases lay between the germline ends. The CDR3 is 15 residues long. CDR1 and CDR2 from the germline V gene are SGDLS and YYNGEE. The CDR3: CASSVGRFDGNTIYF. In DNA form, the CDR3 reads TGTGCCAGCAGCGTAGGAAGGTTCGATGGAAACACCATATATTTT.

This rearrangement joins TRBV7-9 to TRBJ2-2; D is uncertain. V lost 1 base, J lost 9 bases, and 9 bases lay in between. This CDR3 contains 13 residues. Germline CDR1 reads SEHNR; CDR2 reads FQNEAQ (reference sequence). CDR3 protein: CASSLGIARELFF. The CDR3 nucleotides are TGTGCCAGCAGCTTAGGAATAGCCCGGGAGCTGTTTTTT.

The V gene is TRBV6-5, the J gene TRBJ1-1; D call uncertain. The V and J ends lost 3 bases and 0 bases respectively, with 5 bases between them. The CDR3 covers 13 residues. Germline values: CDR1 MNHEY, CDR2 SVGAGI. CDR3 sequence (DNA): TGTGCCAGCAGTTATGGGATGAACACTGAAGCTTTCTTT. Translating gives CASSYGMNTEAFF.

This clone has only one observation. The chain uses TRBV15 and TRBJ2-7, with D maybe TRBD2 (6 bases). V shed 3 bases and J shed 1 base, with 10 bases lying between them. This CDR3 is built from 14 residues. Germline V gene data show CDR1 as LNHNV and CDR2 as YYDKDF (reference sequence). CDR3 DNA sequence: TGTGCCACCAGCAGCAGGGAGGCTTCCTACGAGCAGTACTTC. Amino acid sequence: CATSSREASYEQYF.

This chain uses TRBV18 with TRBJ1-3; TRBD1 aligns across 8 bases. Germline-derived CDR1 and CDR2 are KGHSH and LQKENI. V lost 6 bases, J lost 8 bases, and 15 bases stayed unmatched. The CDR3 totals 16 residues. In nucleotides, the CDR3 is TGTGCCAGCTCTCGAATCGGACAGGGTTCATCAGACACCATATATTTT. Its translation is CASSRIGQGSSDTIYF.

This chain links TRBV27 with TRBJ2-7; 14 positions match TRBD2. The trim removed 6 bases at V and 5 bases at J, leaving 15 bases unmatched. The germline gives CDR1 MNHEY, CDR2 SMNVEV (reference sequence). This CDR3 is built from 18 residues. CDR3 DNA: TGTGCCAGCAGAAAACCACCAACAGGGACTAGCGGGGGTCACGAGCAGTACTTC. Protein sequence: CASRKPPTGTSGGHEQYF.

J is TRBJ2-3 and V is TRBV10-3, with 14 positions matching TRBD2. Trimming at V came to 8 bases and at J to 4 bases, leaving 5 bases not matched to a gene. The CDR3 contains 15 residues. Germline CDR1 reads ENHRY; CDR2 reads SYGVKD. CDR3 in amino acids: CAIGTSGSSPDTQYF. In DNA form, the CDR3 reads TGTGCCATCGGGACTAGCGGGAGTAGCCCAGATACGCAGTATTTT.

The V gene is TRBV28, the J gene TRBJ1-2; 9 bases line up with TRBD1. The germline gives CDR1 MDHEN, CDR2 SYDVKM. Trimming at V came to 5 bases and at J to 0 bases, leaving 4 bases not matched to a gene. The CDR3 has 15 amino acids. The CDR3 region has the DNA TGTGCCAGCAGTGAGACAGGGGGGGCTAACTATGGCTACACCTTC. This sequence encodes CASSETGGANYGYTF.

The chain couples TRBV7-9 to TRBJ2-7, with TRBD1 identical over 8 bases. The CDR3 spans 13 residues. J gave up 6 bases and V 1 base, and 2 bases lay outside the gene matches. From germline, CDR1 is SEHNR and CDR2 FQNEAQ (reference sequence). The CDR3 coding sequence is TGTGCCAGCAGCTTAGAAGGGACAGGCGAGCAGTACTTC. As protein: CASSLEGTGEQYF.

The V gene is TRBV12-5, the J gene TRBJ1-1, with D tentatively TRBD1 (5 bases). V was trimmed by 0 bases and J by 1 base, leaving 12 bases between them. Germline V gene lookup returns CDR1 LGHNT and CDR2 FRNRAP. The CDR3 is 16 residues long. The CDR3 loop reads CASGLVGVGTNTEAFF. As DNA, the CDR3 is TGTGCTAGTGGTTTGGTAGGTGTAGGGACGAACACTGAAGCTTTCTTT.

This rearrangement joins TRBV3-1 (or the pseudogene TRBV3-2) to TRBJ2-5, with D uncertain. In germline, CDR1 is LGHDT, CDR2 YNNKEL (reference sequence). This CDR3 is 12 amino acids long. The germline V and J ends were trimmed by 4 bases and 6 bases, with 9 bases remaining between them. Here the CDR3 DNA reads TGTGCCAGCAGCCGACGATATCAGACCCAGTACTTC. Translation: CASSRRYQTQYF.

Concerning this clone: Germline and junction disagree at one end, which may indicate a read error. The chain is built from TRBV7-9 and TRBJ1-6, with 10 bases identical to TRBD1. The CDR3 has 13 residues. Germline values: CDR1 SEHNR, CDR2 FQNEAQ (reference sequence). CDR3 loop: CASTGQGYSALHF. The CDR3 DNA sequence: TGTGCCAGCACGGGACAGGGGTATTCAGCCCTCCACTTT.

V usage is TRBV30 and J usage is TRBJ2-3, with 7 bases identical to TRBD2. CDR3 size: 16 residues. CDR1 GTSNPN and CDR2 SVGIG come from the germline V gene (reference sequence). The V gene end was trimmed by 0 bases and the J gene end by 9 bases; junction bases not matched to a gene: 15. The CDR3 DNA is TGTGCCTGGAGTGTAGCAGTGGGGCGCCTGCGGGAGACGCAGTATTTT. This translates into CAWSVAVGRLRETQYF.

The table lists this clone with a few counts. The same CDR3 is also encoded by other DNA sequences in this sample. The V call is TRBV13, the J call TRBJ1-1; D unclear. CDR3 length: 12 residues. Trimming took off 3 bases at V and 3 bases at J, with 5 bases between the two ends. Germline V lookup: CDR1 PRHDT, CDR2 FYEKMQ (reference sequence). The CDR3 protein is CASSLFDTEAFF. CDR3 coding DNA: TGTGCCAGCAGCTTGTTTGACACTGAAGCTTTCTTT.

The rearrangement joins TRBV4-2 to TRBJ2-4; no clear D gene. This CDR3 is built from 14 residues. Germline CDR1 LGHNA, CDR2 YNFKEQ. V was cut by 4 bases and J by 3 bases, with 10 bases left in between. CDR3 region: CASSPPEGKNIQYF. The DNA of the CDR3 is TGTGCCAGCAGCCCACCCGAAGGCAAAAACATTCAGTACTTC.

This chain joins TRBV28 and TRBJ2-2, with 8 bases aligning to TRBD1. Germline V CDR1 and CDR2: MDHEN, SYDVKM. The junction had 14 bases not matched to a gene; V was cut back by 3 bases and J by 5 bases. This CDR3 region has 18 residues. CDR3 residues: CASSFSRGRGGQTGELFF. The CDR3 DNA reads as TGTGCCAGCAGTTTCAGCAGGGGGCGTGGGGGTCAGACCGGGGAGCTGTTTTTT.

The V call is TRBV27, the J call TRBJ1-2; TRBD1 aligns across 9 bases. After removal of 3 bases from V and 3 bases from J, the junction contained 5 bases not matched to a gene. Germline CDR1 and CDR2: MNHEY and SMNVEV (reference sequence). CDR3 length: 15 residues. The CDR3 here is CASSFSRTGDYGYTF. The CDR3 DNA reads as TGTGCCAGCAGTTTTTCCAGGACAGGGGACTATGGCTACACCTTC.

J is TRBJ1-1 and V is TRBV4-2, with 9 bases aligning to TRBD1. The V segment lost 6 bases and the J segment 4 bases; nucleotides outside the gene matches: 6. The CDR3 has 14 residues. Germline CDR1 LGHNA, CDR2 YNFKEQ. The CDR3 sequence is CASSTGGARTEAFF. The CDR3 DNA follows: TGTGCCAGCAGTACAGGGGGCGCGCGCACTGAAGCTTTCTTT.

The CDR3 region is CASSPSYIAKNIQYF. Written as DNA, the CDR3 is TGTGCCAGCAGTCCCTCCTACATAGCCAAAAACATTCAGTACTTC. The V gene is TRBV6-5, the J gene TRBJ2-4, with D uncertain. The CDR3 contains 15 residues. Trimming left V 5 bases short and J 0 bases short, with 11 bases between. Germline-derived CDR1 and CDR2 are MNHEY and SVGAGI.

V is TRBV7-3 and J is TRBJ2-2; weak D call: TRBD1 (7 bases). V was clipped by 5 bases and J by 2 bases, with 12 bases between them. Germline CDR1 reads SGHTA; CDR2 reads FQGTGA. CDR3 length: 15 residues. CDR3 loop: CASSPGGSNTGELFF. DNA of the CDR3: TGTGCCAGCAGCCCAGGGGGGTCCAACACCGGGGAGCTGTTTTTT.

This sequence joins TRBV7-9 and TRBJ1-1; possible D gene TRBD1, 5 bases. V lost 5 bases, J lost 0 bases, and 22 bases lay in between. Germline V gene lookup returns CDR1 SEHNR and CDR2 FQNEAQ (reference sequence). The CDR3 totals 18 residues. CDR3 bases: TGTGCCAGCAGCCCGGGCGCGGGCGAGGGGAGAATGAACACTGAAGCTTTCTTT. Translating it yields CASSPGAGEGRMNTEAFF.